These 15 T cell receptor beta chains came from one sample sequenced in a study of T cells expressing NK-cell markers. TCRdb reprocessed the 5' RACE reads; each CDR3 protein has one entry and no DNA is given. The repertoire table contains about 370,000 distinct CDR3 sequences. The sequenced sample consisted of blood T cells: a sorted CD56 or NKG2C T cell subset, CD4+ or CD8+ T cells, or bulk PBMC T cells (not recorded which). The receptor set was obtained from a woman between 45 and 60 years old in good health.

The chain recombines TRBV10-1 with TRBJ2-1; TCRdb's assignment of TRBD2 cannot be checked, as there is no DNA. CDR3 size: 16 residues. The V gene's germline CDR1 is WNHNN and CDR2 SYGVQD (reference sequence). CDR3 amino acids: CASGGTSGIAHNEQFF.

The chain recombines TRBV20-1 with TRBJ1-1; with no DNA, the TCRdb D assignment of TRBD1 cannot be verified. The CDR3 sequence is 15 residues long. Germline values: CDR1 DFQATT, CDR2 SNEGSKA (reference sequence). The CDR3 sequence is CSAERTPALNTEAFF.

The chain recombines TRBV11-2 with TRBJ2-3; TCRdb outputs TRBD2, but without DNA this stays unchecked. Germline loops: CDR1 SGHAT, CDR2 FQNNGV. CDR3 length equals 13 residues. The chain's CDR3 is CASSLDPRSEVYF.

The chain employs TRBV27 and TRBJ2-7; the TRBD1 assignment by TCRdb is unverifiable without DNA. From germline, CDR1 is MNHEY and CDR2 SMNVEV (reference sequence). The CDR3 length is 15 residues. The CDR3 sequence: CASSRLGGFSYEQYF.

The chain couples TRBV27 to TRBJ1-4; the TCRdb D gene call, TRBD1, has no DNA to confirm it. Germline CDR1 MNHEY, CDR2 SMNVEV (reference sequence). The CDR3 has 14 residues. The CDR3 region is CASSKQGIGEKLFF.

The rearrangement joins TRBV6-6 to TRBJ2-3; TCRdb names TRBD1, which stays unverified in the absence of DNA. The CDR3 loop spans 16 amino acids. Germline V gives CDR1 MNHNY, CDR2 SVGAGI (reference sequence). CDR3 sequence: CASRNFFRGGTDTQYF.

The chain employs TRBV20-1 and TRBJ2-3. There are 14 residues in the CDR3. Germline values: CDR1 DFQATT, CDR2 SNEGSKA (reference sequence). CDR3 loop: CSAKDRLSTDTQYF.

CDR3 protein: CASSSPLDYNEQFF. J is TRBJ2-1 and V is TRBV7-9; the TCRdb call, TRBD1, lacks DNA for checking. This CDR3 is built from 14 residues. In germline, CDR1 is SEHNR, CDR2 FQNEAQ (reference sequence).

The CDR3 sequence: CASSLEDSYTDTQYF. V is TRBV5-1 and J is TRBJ2-3. Germline CDR1 and CDR2: SGHRS and YFSETQ. The CDR3 runs 15 residues.

The rearrangement links TRBV3-1 to TRBJ1-5. Germline V CDR1 and CDR2: LGHDT, YNNKEL (reference sequence). This CDR3 is built from 14 residues. CDR3 sequence reads: CASSQDLRDQPQHF.

The rearrangement links TRBV14 to TRBJ2-3; TCRdb lists TRBD1, though no DNA is available to test this call. In germline, CDR1 is SGHDN, CDR2 FVKESK. CDR3 size: 17 residues. The CDR3 loop is CASSLLRGRGGTDTQYF.

The V and J genes are TRBV27 and TRBJ2-1; the D gene TCRdb calls, TRBD2, cannot be checked with no DNA. This CDR3 comprises 14 residues. The germline V gene encodes CDR1 MNHEY and CDR2 SMNVEV (reference sequence). The CDR3 sequence: CASQAGSSYNEQFF.

The chain links TRBV7-9 to TRBJ2-7; TCRdb indicates TRBD2, and absent DNA this call remains unverified. From germline, CDR1 is SEHNR and CDR2 FQNEAQ (reference sequence). This CDR3 region has 14 residues. The CDR3 here is CASSTYSGRGEQYF.

This chain connects TRBV7-6 to TRBJ1-3; TCRdb's assignment of TRBD1 cannot be checked, as there is no DNA. This CDR3 has 15 amino acids. Germline-derived CDR1 and CDR2 are SGHVS and FNYEAQ. This chain's CDR3 is CASSFQGSAGNTIYF.

The chain joins TRBV18 to TRBJ1-6; TCRdb lists TRBD1, though no DNA is available to test this call. CDR3 size: 15 residues. The germline gives CDR1 KGHSH, CDR2 LQKENI. Here the CDR3 reads CASSPRQGEGSPLHF.